The text below deals with one T cell receptor (beta chain). As yet, its antigen is unknown. The sample comes from a study of T cell responses to AZD1222 COVID-19 vaccine. This table comes from immunoSEQ multiplex PCR, and its TCRdb copy is limited to in-frame clones, with some not included. The table has 90,000 to 150,000 clones, 80% to 90% seen once; the top ten hold under 9%. CDR3 length equals 10 residues. Germline V gene data show CDR1 as SNHLY and CDR2 as FYNNEI. V lost 7 bases and J 8 bases, leaving 5 bases between the germline ends. Broader study findings: Reportedly, nearly half the spike-specific TCRs target unmutated variant regions. Clonal diversity was possibly underestimated; the donors were predominantly white British and more often female.

The receptor comes from an adult in good health. The sample in question was peripheral blood, obtained on day 0 of AZD1222 vaccination. The chain links TRBV2 to TRBJ1-4; D gene ambiguous. The CDR3 DNA sequence: TGTGCCAGCATGCGGGAAAAACTGTTTTTT. Encoded protein: CASMREKLFF.